This T cell receptor (beta chain) originates from a study of blood T cell repertoires in COVID-19. Study details: Researchers got acute and convalescent COVID-19 samples from the United States, Italy and Spain.

Donors in Cohort 3 who had recovered were those with two negative PCRs, healthcare professional clearance, or resolution of their symptoms. Clones were sequenced by immunoSEQ multiplex PCR, and TCRdb holds only the in-frame ones, with some missing. The sample consists of over 350,000 clones, more than 70% of them appearing once. Trimming shortened V by 1 base and J by 4 bases, and 10 bases separated the two germline ends. Germline CDR1 MGHDK, CDR2 SYGVNS. This CDR3 has 14 amino acids. The source is a woman between 18 and 29 years old who had recovered from COVID-19. Sequenced sample: PBMCs or T cells enriched from blood (not recorded which). The V call is TRBV25-1, the J call TRBJ1-2; no definite D call. In nucleotides, the CDR3 is TGTGCCAGCAGTGAATTTAGCTACCTCTATGGCTACACCTTC. It encodes CASSEFSYLYGYTF.